The clone carrying this T cell receptor (beta chain) was seen many times. Its antigen is undetermined. Pregnant or lactating patients were excluded, as were those with uncontrolled infection or other autoimmune disease. This CDR3 region has 14 residues. The trim removed 6 bases at V and 4 bases at J, leaving 6 bases unmatched. Amplified regions were TCR beta CDR3 sequences from RNA transcripts. Primed by the HTBI set, a first-round RT-PCR was run on the TCR CDR3. From the multiplex PCR reads, TCRdb called clonotypes with MiXCR, one entry per CDR3 protein. Among roughly 380,000 distinct CDR3 sequences listed, 12% to 15% were seen once. This entry comes from a study of T cells in Graves' hyperthyroidism and ophthalmopathy. General study points: In simple terms, a model built on 13 V-J features told ophthalmopathy apart from stable hyperthyroidism.

Sequencing used blood. The clonotype comes from a woman under 30 with Graves' hyperthyroidism. This chain joins TRBV12-3 or TRBV12-4 and TRBJ1-1; TRBD1 aligns across 9 bases. CDR3 residues: CASRKDRGVTEAFF. The CDR3, as DNA: TGTGCCAGCAGAAAGGACAGGGGCGTCACTGAAGCTTTCTTT.